This T cell receptor (beta chain) was profiled in a study of blood T cell repertoires in COVID-19. Study summary: Acute-phase and convalescent COVID-19 samples originated in the United States, Italy and Spain. T cells, B-cell-depleted T cells, or PBMCs supplied cDNA or gDNA.

The repertoire was sequenced with immunoSEQ multiplex PCR; TCRdb's copy has only in-frame clones and lacks some. Counted here are roughly 100,000 clones, 84% occurring once; the ten biggest clones make up 14%. The receptor was isolated from a woman aged 55-70 years with acute or convalescent COVID-19. What was sequenced was peripheral blood.

CDR3 residues: CASSLSLAGRAEQYF. The CDR3, as DNA: TGTGCCAGCAGTCTATCTCTAGCGGGACGCGCCGAGCAGTACTTC. The genes are TRBV28 and TRBJ2-7; 9 positions agree with TRBD2. Trimming removed 5 bases from V and 6 bases from J; junction bases left unmatched: 11. CDR1 is MDHEN and CDR2 is SYDVKM in the germline V gene. The CDR3 runs 15 residues.